This T cell receptor beta chain comes out of a study of blood T cell repertoires in COVID-19. In the original processing: Reference gene primers were amplified, and this amplification served to estimate nucleated cell counts. Using immunoSEQ multiplex PCR, the repertoire was profiled, and TCRdb retains in-frame clones only, with some absent. V and J calls and clone size are given by that table; D and trimming were obtained from the DNA. Among a few hundred thousand clones, 70% to 90% were seen once, and the ten largest hold around 7.9%. This CDR3 is 18 amino acids long. CDR1 is LGHNA, CDR2 YNFKEQ, per germline. The trim removed 0 bases at V and 2 bases at J, leaving 9 bases unmatched. This clone came up a few times.

The chain couples TRBV4-2 to TRBJ1-2; 10 positions agree with TRBD1. Sequencing was carried out using PBMCs or T cells enriched from blood (not recorded which). This sequence was found in a woman aged 55-70 years who had recovered from COVID-19. CDR3 DNA sequence: TGTGCCAGCAGCCAAGATGGCCCCCGACAGGGGGCGAACTATGGCTACACCTTC. It codes for CASSQDGPRQGANYGYTF.